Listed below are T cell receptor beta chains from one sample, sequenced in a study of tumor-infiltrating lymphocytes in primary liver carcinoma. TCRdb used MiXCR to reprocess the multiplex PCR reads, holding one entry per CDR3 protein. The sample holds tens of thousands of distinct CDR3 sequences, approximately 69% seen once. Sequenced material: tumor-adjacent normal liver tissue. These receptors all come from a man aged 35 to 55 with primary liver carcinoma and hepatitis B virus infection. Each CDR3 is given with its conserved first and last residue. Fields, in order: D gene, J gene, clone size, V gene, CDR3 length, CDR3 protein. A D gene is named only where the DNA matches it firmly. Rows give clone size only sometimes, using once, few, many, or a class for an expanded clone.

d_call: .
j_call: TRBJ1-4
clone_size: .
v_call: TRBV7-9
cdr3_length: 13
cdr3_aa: CASSSRGSEKLFF

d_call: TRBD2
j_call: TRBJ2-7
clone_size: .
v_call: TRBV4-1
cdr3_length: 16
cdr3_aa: CASSPAGAGHSYEQYF

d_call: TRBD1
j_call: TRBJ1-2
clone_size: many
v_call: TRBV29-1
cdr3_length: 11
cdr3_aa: CSVQGGGGYTF

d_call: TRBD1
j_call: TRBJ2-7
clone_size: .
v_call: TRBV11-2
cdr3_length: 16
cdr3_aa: CASRSHFSGTAYEQYF

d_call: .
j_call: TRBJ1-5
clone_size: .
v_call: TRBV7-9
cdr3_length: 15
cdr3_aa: CARNLGGRSEQPQHF

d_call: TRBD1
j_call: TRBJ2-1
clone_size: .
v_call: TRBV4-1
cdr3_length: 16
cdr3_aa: CASSHRDRQYYNEQFF

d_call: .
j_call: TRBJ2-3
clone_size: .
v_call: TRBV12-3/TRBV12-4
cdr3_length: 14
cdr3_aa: CASRPTGSGDTQYF

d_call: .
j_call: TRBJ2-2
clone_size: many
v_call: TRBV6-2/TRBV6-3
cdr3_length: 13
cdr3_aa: CASTIGSHRELFF

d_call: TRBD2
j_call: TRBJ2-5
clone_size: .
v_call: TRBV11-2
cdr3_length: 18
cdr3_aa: CASTLDQLSSGRGETQYF

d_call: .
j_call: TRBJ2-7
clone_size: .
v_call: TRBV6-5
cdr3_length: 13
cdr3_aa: CAIRELGDYEQYF

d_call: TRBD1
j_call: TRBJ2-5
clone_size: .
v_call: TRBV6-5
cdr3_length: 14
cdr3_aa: CASSFGQGQETQYF

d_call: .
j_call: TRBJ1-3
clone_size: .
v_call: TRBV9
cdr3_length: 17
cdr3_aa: CASSLRAQVSSGNTIYF

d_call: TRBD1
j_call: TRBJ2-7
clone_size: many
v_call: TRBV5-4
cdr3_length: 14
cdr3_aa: CASSLGQGGYEQYF

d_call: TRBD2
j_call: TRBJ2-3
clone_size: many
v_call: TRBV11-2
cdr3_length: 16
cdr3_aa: CASSLEGLVWTDTQYF

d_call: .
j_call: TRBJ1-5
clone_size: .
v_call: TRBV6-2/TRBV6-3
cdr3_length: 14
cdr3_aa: CASTAPYSNQPQHF

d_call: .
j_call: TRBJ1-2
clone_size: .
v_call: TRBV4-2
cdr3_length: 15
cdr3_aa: CTSSQEAGVGSGYTF

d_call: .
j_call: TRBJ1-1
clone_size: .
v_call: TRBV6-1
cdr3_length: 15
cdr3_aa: CASSPRTIMNTEAFF

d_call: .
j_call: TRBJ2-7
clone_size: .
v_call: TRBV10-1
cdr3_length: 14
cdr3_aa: CASREPARPYEQYF